This T cell receptor (beta chain) emerged from a study of glioma-infiltrating T cells. The iRepertoire nested amplicon-rescue multiplex PCR amplified TCR alpha and beta CDR3s from RNA. For one-step reverse transcription and amplification, 100-400 ng of tissue mRNA or PBMC total RNA was used. From the multiplex PCR reads, TCRdb called clonotypes with MiXCR, one entry per CDR3 protein. The sample records roughly 200,000 distinct CDR3 sequences, roughly 32% being singletons. This clonotype was seen at least ten times. Sequencing used glioma tissue, nonneoplastic brain tissue, or PBMCs (not recorded which). The TCR sequence derives from a human donor with low-grade glioma or glioblastoma, undergoing nonglioma brain surgery, or in good health (not recorded which).

The CDR3, as DNA: TGTGCCAGTAGTCTTAACAGGGCGGGCTACACCTTC. Residues: CASSLNRAGYTF. The V and J genes are TRBV19 and TRBJ1-2; D might be TRBD1 (6 bases). Germline CDR1 reads LNHDA; CDR2 reads SQIVND (reference sequence). The CDR3 sequence is 12 residues long. V lost 5 bases and J lost 8, with 12 bases in between. The whole variable domain, filled in from reference TRBV19 and TRBJ1-2, reads DGGITQSPKYLFRKEGQNVTLSCEQNLNHDAMYWYRQDPGQGLRLIYYSQIVNDFQKGDIAEGYSVSREKKESFPLTVTSAQKNPTAFYLCASSLNRAGYTFGSGTRLTVV.